This TCR beta chain was captured in a study of a mutant IDH1 vaccine in newly diagnosed glioma. For the study at large: Patients received vaccination from 4-6 weeks after radiotherapy alone, or with temozolomide cycles. Patients' prior therapy spanned radiotherapy, temozolomide, or both; most underwent both. Treated patients were around 60% male, about 40% female, mean age around 40 years. Whole-study results and caveats: The study observed vaccine-induced immune responses in 85% to 95% of patients.

Time point indicated: week 11, during vaccination. Mutant IDH1 20-mer peptide, at 300 ug, made up each vaccine dose, with topical imiquimod. Some clones are missing from TCRdb's copy, which holds only in-frame ones; the method was immunoSEQ multiplex PCR. This table holds about 66,000 clones, less than 85% found once. Between the trimmed V and J ends, which lost 5 bases and 9 bases, there was a span of 14 bases. The CDR3 consists of 13 residues. Germline V gene sequence: CDR1 SGHTA, CDR2 FQGNSA. In regard to this clone: Antigen specificity is unknown.

The rearrangement uses TRBV7-2 and TRBJ2-1, with a tentative D call TRBD2 (6 bases). Sequencing was performed on PBMCs, taken from a glioma patient whose treatment included an IDH1 peptide vaccine. The source of this sequence is a woman aged 50 to 60 with glioma. The CDR3: CASSARLGSEQFF. CDR3 sequence (DNA): TGTGCCAGCAGCGCGCGACTAGGGAGTGAGCAGTTCTTC. Looking up the rest from reference TRBV7-2 and TRBJ2-1 gives the full variable domain: GAGVSQSPSNKVTEKGKDVELRCDPISGHTALYWYRQSLGQGLEFLIYFQGNSAPDKSGLPSDRFSAERTGGSVSTLTIQRTQQEDSAVYLCASSARLGSEQFFGPGTRLTVL.